The 6 T cell receptor beta chains presented below share a single source sample, sequenced in a study of blood T cell repertoires in COVID-19. Generated by immunoSEQ multiplex PCR, the TCRdb table keeps only in-frame clones and is missing some. The sample comprises about 280,000 clones, roughly nine tenths of which are singletons, and roughly 8.5% rests with the top ten. The specimen was peripheral blood. The receptors shown here come from a man aged 35 to 55 with active or convalescent COVID-19.

The chain joins TRBV9 to TRBJ2-2; a weak D match, TRBD1 (5 bases). V was clipped by 0 bases and J by 8 bases, with 17 bases between them. Germline V gene data show CDR1 as SGDLS and CDR2 as YYNGEE. The CDR3 runs to 16 residues. CDR3 nucleotides: TGTGCCAGCAGCGTAGCTGGGGCAGGGTTGGAGGGGGAGCTGTTTTTT. Residues: CASSVAGAGLEGELFF.

The chain is built from TRBV7-9 and TRBJ2-3; D unclear. Germline CDR1 SEHNR, CDR2 FQNEAQ (reference sequence). The V and J ends lost 1 base and 5 bases respectively, with 4 bases between them. The CDR3 is made up of 12 amino acids. The CDR3 nucleotides read TGTGCCAGCAGCTTAGGGAGAGATACGCAGTATTTT. Protein: CASSLGRDTQYF.

The chain combines TRBV2 with TRBJ1-2, with TRBD1 identical over 8 bases. J lost 1 base, V lost 10 bases, and 20 bases had no gene match. The CDR3 loop spans 18 amino acids. Germline lookup yields CDR1 SNHLY and CDR2 FYNNEI. Written as DNA, the CDR3 is TGTGCCACCCTCGTGGCAGGACAGGGTGGGAGTAGTAACTATGGCTACACCTTC. Translation: CATLVAGQGGSSNYGYTF. The full variable domain, with the rest looked up from reference TRBV2 and TRBJ1-2, is EPEVTQTPSHQVTQMGQEVILRCVPISNHLYFYWYRQILGQKVEFLVSFYNNEISEKSEIFDDQFSVERPDGSNFTLKIRSTKLEDSAMYFCATLVAGQGGSSNYGYTFGSGTRLTVV.

The chain is built from TRBV19 and TRBJ1-5, with TRBD1 as a possible D gene (5 bases). V was clipped by 5 bases and J by 9 bases, with 17 bases between them. Germline V gene data show CDR1 as LNHDA and CDR2 as SQIVND (reference sequence). There are 14 residues in the CDR3. CDR3 protein: CASSLNTGGRPQHF. CDR3 nucleotides: TGTGCCAGTAGTTTAAACACGGGGGGGAGGCCCCAGCATTTT.

The V and J genes are TRBV6-4 and TRBJ2-2; possible D gene TRBD1, 6 bases. V lost 8 bases and J lost 2, with 24 bases in between. Germline V gene sequence: CDR1 MRHNA, CDR2 SNTAGT. The CDR3 loop spans 18 amino acids. CDR3 amino acids: CASSERDTAPINTGELFF. DNA of the CDR3: TGTGCCAGCTCAGAAAGGGACACAGCCCCCATAAACACCGGGGAGCTGTTTTTT.

This clone occurred once. The chain is built from TRBV2 and TRBJ2-1, with D maybe TRBD2 (6 bases). Trimming took off 8 bases at V and 14 bases at J, with 19 bases between the two ends. Germline CDR1 reads SNHLY; CDR2 reads FYNNEI. The CDR3 runs 12 residues. For the CDR3, the DNA is TGTGCCAGCCGCCTCATCGCTAGCGTGAAGTTCTTC. Translating gives CASRLIASVKFF.